This T cell receptor beta chain was sequenced in a study of monozygotic twins with inflammatory bowel disease. Study-level points and caveats: The study found lower TCRbeta diversity (inverse Simpson) in IBD patients than in healthy co-twins. No single strong signal or clonotype associated with IBD was supported.

Points on this clonotype: Its specificity is unknown.

This CDR3 comprises 15 residues. Germline loops: CDR1 LNHNV, CDR2 YYDKDF (reference sequence). cDNA was produced in eight separate reactions per sample. TCRdb re-called the 5' RACE reads and gives one entry per CDR3 protein, without DNA. This table holds just over 300,000 distinct CDR3 sequences. The receptor comes from a human donor with ulcerative colitis or Crohn's disease, or a healthy co-twin of an affected twin (not recorded which). Sequenced input: blood. The chain is built from TRBV15 and TRBJ2-7; TCRdb lists TRBD2, though no DNA is available to test this call. CDR3 sequence reads: CATSGGVAGSREQYF. The variable domain in full, with the rest retrieved from reference TRBV15 and TRBJ2-7, is DAMVIQNPRYQVTQFGKPVTLSCSQTLNHNVMYWYQQKSSQAPKLLFHYYDKDFNNEADTPDNFQSRRPNTSFCFLDIRSPGLGDTAMYLCATSGGVAGSREQYFGPGTRLTVT.